The entry that follows covers one T cell receptor beta chain sequence. The CDR3 runs 19 residues. Between the trimmed V and J ends, which lost 4 bases and 2 bases, there was a span of 26 bases. Sequencing was performed with immunoSEQ multiplex PCR; in TCRdb, only in-frame clones are kept and a portion is missing. The table shows more than 400,000 clones, with roughly 87% occurring only once. This specimen belongs to a study of blood T cell repertoires in COVID-19. This rearrangement joins TRBV23-1 to TRBJ1-2, with no clear D. TRBV23-1 counts as an open reading frame of uncertain function. The sequencing input was PBMCs or T cells enriched from blood (not recorded which). This clonotype originated in a young man who had recovered from COVID-19. The CDR3 spells CASSRSRRGPGEENYGYTF. As DNA, the CDR3 is TGCGCCAGCAGTCGTTCTCGCCGGGGTCCCGGGGAGGAAAACTATGGCTACACCTTC.